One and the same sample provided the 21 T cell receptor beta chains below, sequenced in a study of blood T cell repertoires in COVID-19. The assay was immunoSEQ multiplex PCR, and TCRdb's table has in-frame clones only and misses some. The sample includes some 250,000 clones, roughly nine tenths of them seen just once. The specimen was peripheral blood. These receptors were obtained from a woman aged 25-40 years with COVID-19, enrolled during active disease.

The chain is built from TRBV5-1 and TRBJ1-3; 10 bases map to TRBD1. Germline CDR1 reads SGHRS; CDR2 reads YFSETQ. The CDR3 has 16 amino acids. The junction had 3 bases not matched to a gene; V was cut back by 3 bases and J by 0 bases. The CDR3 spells CASSSGTGASGNTIYF. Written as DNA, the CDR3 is TGCGCCAGCAGCTCCGGGACAGGGGCCTCTGGAAACACCATATATTTT.

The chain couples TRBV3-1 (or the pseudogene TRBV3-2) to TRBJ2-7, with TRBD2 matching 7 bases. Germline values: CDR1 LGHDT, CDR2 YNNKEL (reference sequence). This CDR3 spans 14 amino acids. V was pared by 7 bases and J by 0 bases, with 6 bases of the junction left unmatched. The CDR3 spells CASTPGLTSYEQYF. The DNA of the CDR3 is TGTGCCAGCACCCCGGGACTAACCTCCTACGAGCAGTACTTC.

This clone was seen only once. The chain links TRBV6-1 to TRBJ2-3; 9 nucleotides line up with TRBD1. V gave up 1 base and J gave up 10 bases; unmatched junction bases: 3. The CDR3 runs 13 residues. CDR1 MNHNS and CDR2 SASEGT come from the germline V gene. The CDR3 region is CASSEVDRGAQYF. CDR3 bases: TGTGCCAGCAGTGAAGTGGACAGGGGAGCGCAGTATTTT.

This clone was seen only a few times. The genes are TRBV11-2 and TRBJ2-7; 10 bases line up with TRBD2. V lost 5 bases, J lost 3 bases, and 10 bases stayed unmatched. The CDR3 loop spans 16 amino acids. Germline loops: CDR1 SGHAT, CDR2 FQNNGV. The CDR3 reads CASSLNPGTSVYEQYF. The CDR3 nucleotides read TGTGCCAGCAGCCTCAACCCCGGGACTAGCGTCTACGAGCAGTACTTC.

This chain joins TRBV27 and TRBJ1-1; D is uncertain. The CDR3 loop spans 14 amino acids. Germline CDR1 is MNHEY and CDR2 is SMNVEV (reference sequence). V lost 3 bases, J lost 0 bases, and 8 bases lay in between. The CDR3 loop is CASSFAGMNTEAFF. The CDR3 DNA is TGTGCCAGCAGTTTCGCAGGAATGAACACTGAAGCTTTCTTT.

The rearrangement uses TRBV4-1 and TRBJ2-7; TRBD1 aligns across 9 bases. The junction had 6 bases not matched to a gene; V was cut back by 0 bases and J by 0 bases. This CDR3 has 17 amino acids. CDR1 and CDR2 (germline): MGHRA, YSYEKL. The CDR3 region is CASSQESGTGSSYEQYF. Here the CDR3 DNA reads TGCGCCAGCAGCCAAGAATCGGGGACAGGGAGCTCCTACGAGCAGTACTTC.

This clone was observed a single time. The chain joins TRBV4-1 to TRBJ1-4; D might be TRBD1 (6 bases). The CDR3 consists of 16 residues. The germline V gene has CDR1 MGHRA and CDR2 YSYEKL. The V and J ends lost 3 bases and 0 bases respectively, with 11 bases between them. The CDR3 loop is CASSQPRGSTNEKLFF. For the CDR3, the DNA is TGCGCCAGCAGCCAGCCCAGGGGTTCAACTAATGAAAAACTGTTTTTT.

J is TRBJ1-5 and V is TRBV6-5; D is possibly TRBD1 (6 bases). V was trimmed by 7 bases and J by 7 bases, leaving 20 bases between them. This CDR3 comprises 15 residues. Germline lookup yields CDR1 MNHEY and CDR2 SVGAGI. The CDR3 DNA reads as TGTGCCAGCACCCCAGGGAGGGGGGTTCAACAGCCCCAGCATTTT. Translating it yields CASTPGRGVQQPQHF.

Here the CDR3 reads CASSQSPSGGAGMYNEQFF. The CDR3 region has the DNA TGTGCCAGCAGCCAGAGCCCTAGCGGGGGGGCCGGGATGTACAATGAGCAGTTCTTC. The chain joins TRBV4-2 to TRBJ2-1; 12 bases align to TRBD2. The CDR3 length is 19 residues. Germline V gene sequence: CDR1 LGHNA, CDR2 YNFKEQ. Trimming cost V 3 bases and J 4 bases; bases outside gene matches: 13.

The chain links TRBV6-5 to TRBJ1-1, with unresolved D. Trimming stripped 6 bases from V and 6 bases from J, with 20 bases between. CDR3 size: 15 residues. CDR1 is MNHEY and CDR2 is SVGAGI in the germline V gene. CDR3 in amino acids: CASRATGGAVSEAFF. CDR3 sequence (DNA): TGTGCCAGCAGGGCAACGGGTGGTGCGGTCTCTGAAGCTTTCTTT.

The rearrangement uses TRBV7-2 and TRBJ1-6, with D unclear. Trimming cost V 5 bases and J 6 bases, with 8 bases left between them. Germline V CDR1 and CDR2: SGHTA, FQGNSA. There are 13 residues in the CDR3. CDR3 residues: CASSPGTNSPLHF. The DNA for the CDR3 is TGTGCCAGCAGCCCAGGAACTAATTCACCCCTCCACTTT.

The CDR3 region has the DNA TGTGCCAGCAGCTTAGGGACAGGGTATACTGAAGCTTTCTTT. Translation: CASSLGTGYTEAFF. The rearrangement links TRBV7-9 to TRBJ1-1; 8 positions agree with TRBD1. The V and J ends lost 1 base and 5 bases, in that order; junction bases with no gene match: 3. Germline lookup yields CDR1 SEHNR and CDR2 FQNEAQ (reference sequence). The CDR3 is 14 amino acids.

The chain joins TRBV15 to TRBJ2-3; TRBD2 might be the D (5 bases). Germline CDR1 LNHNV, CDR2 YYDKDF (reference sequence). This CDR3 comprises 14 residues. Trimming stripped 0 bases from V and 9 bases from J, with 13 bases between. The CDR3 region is CATSRDGSSSTQYF. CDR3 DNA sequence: TGTGCCACCAGCAGAGATGGGTCTAGCAGCACGCAGTATTTT.

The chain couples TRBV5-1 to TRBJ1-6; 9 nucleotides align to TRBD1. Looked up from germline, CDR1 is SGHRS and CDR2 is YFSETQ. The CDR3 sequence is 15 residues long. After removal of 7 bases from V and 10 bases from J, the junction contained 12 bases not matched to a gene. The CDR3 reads CASPGKQGAGSPLHF. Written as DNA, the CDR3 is TGCGCCAGCCCAGGGAAACAGGGGGCCGGGTCACCCCTCCACTTT.

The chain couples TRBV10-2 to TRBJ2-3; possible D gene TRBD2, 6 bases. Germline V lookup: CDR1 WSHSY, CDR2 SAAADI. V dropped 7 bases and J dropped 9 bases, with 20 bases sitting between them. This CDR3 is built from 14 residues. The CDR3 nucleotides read TGCGCCAGCATCGAGTCTCCCGCCGGGAGCACGCAGTATTTT. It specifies CASIESPAGSTQYF.

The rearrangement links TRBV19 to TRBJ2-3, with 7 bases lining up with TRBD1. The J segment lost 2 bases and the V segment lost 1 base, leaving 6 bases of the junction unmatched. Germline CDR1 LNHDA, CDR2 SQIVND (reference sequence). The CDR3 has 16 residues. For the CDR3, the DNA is TGTGCCAGTAGTATAGTCGAAGGACAGGACACAGATACGCAGTATTTT. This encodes CASSIVEGQDTDTQYF.

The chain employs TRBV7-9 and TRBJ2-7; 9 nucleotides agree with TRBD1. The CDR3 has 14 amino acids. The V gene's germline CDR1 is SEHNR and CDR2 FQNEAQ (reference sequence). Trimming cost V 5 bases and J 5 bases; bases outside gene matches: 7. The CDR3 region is CASSPTGGRNEQYF. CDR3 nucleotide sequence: TGTGCCAGCAGCCCGACAGGGGGACGCAACGAGCAGTACTTC.

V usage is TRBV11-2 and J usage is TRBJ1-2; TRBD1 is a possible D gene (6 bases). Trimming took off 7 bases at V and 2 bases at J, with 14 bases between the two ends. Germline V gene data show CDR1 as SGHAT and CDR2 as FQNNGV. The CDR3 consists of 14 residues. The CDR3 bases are TGTGCCAGCACCTCGGAGGGGGGGAACTATGGCTACACCTTC. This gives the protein CASTSEGGNYGYTF.

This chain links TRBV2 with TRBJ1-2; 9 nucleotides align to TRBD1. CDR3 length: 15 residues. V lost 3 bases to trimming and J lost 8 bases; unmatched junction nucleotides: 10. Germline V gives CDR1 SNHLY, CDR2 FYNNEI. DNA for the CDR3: TGTGCCAGCAGTGATTCTCGGGGGACAGGGTACGGCTACACCTTC. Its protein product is CASSDSRGTGYGYTF.

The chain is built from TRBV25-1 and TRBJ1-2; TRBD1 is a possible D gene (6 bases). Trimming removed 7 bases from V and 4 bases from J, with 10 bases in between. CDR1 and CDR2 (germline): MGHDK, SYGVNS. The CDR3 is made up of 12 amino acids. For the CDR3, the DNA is TGTGCCAGCAAGGGACAAAGCTATGGCTACACCTTC. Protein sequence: CASKGQSYGYTF.

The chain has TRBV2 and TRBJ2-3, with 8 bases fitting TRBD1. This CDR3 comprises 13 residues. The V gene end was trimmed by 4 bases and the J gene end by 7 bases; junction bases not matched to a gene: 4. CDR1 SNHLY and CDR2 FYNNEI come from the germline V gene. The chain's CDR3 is CASSGQGTNTQYF. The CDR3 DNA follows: TGTGCCAGCAGTGGACAGGGGACAAATACGCAGTATTTT.